Detailed here is one T cell receptor beta chain. The repertoire was sequenced with immunoSEQ multiplex PCR; TCRdb's copy has only in-frame clones and lacks some. The top ten clones hold about 0.9% of a sample with some 100,000 clones, around 92% of them seen once. From germline, CDR1 is SGHAT and CDR2 FQNNGV. The CDR3 has 17 amino acids. The V gene end was trimmed by 1 base and the J gene end by 5 bases; junction bases not matched to a gene: 7. These data come from a study of T cell changes during pregnancy in multiple sclerosis. The chain has TRBV11-2 and TRBJ2-5; the match to TRBD2 covers 13 bases. Sample: peripheral blood, taken before pregnancy. The receptor comes from a female donor with multiple sclerosis, enrolled in a pregnancy study. The DNA for the CDR3 is TGTGCCAGCAGCTTAGGGACTAGCGGGAGTAAGCAGGAGACCCAGTACTTC. The encoded protein is CASSLGTSGSKQETQYF.